Each of the 30 T cell receptor beta chains below was sequenced from the same sample in a study of shared clonotypes between healthy human individuals. Method: immunoSEQ multiplex PCR; TCRdb's copy keeps in-frame clones and lacks some. This sample has some 1,400,000 clones, with 96% found just once. Source material: naive CD4+ T cells sorted from blood. As for subset: CD45RA+ positively selected. These receptors all stem from a man aged 30 to 39 in good health.

The chain uses TRBV18 and TRBJ2-1; D ambiguous. V shed 3 bases and J shed 8 bases, with 8 bases lying between them. The CDR3 sequence is 12 residues long. CDR1 and CDR2 from the germline V gene are KGHSH and LQKENI. CDR3 DNA: TGTGCCAGCTCACCGGACGTAGATGAGCAGTTCTTC. Its translation: CASSPDVDEQFF.

The CDR3 sequence: CASSPPPEAGEQYF. The CDR3, as DNA: TGTGCCAGCTCACCACCCCCAGAGGCGGGCGAGCAGTACTTC. The rearrangement uses TRBV18 and TRBJ2-7, with D possibly TRBD2 on 5 matching bases. Trimming left V 0 bases short and J 6 bases short, with 12 bases between. The CDR3 is 14 residues long. Germline V gene lookup returns CDR1 KGHSH and CDR2 LQKENI.

This chain uses TRBV7-9 with TRBJ1-1, with TRBD1 identical over 8 bases. Trimming at V came to 5 bases and at J to 8 bases, leaving 4 bases not matched to a gene. This CDR3 is 12 amino acids long. Germline V gives CDR1 SEHNR, CDR2 FQNEAQ (reference sequence). The CDR3, as DNA: TGTGCCAGCAGCGGAAGGACAGGGGAAGCTTTCTTT. It specifies CASSGRTGEAFF.

The genes are TRBV19 and TRBJ2-7; 9 positions agree with TRBD2. The CDR3 consists of 16 residues. From germline, CDR1 is LNHDA and CDR2 SQIVND (reference sequence). V gave up 0 bases and J gave up 2 bases; unmatched junction bases: 5. The CDR3 loop is CASSIDLKRGAYEQYF. The CDR3 DNA follows: TGTGCCAGTAGTATAGATCTTAAGCGGGGGGCCTACGAGCAGTACTTC.

The chain couples TRBV28 to TRBJ2-5; possibly TRBD1 for D (8 bases). Per the germline V gene, CDR1 is MDHEN and CDR2 is SYDVKM. V was clipped by 0 bases and J by 2 bases, with 25 bases between them. The CDR3 loop spans 20 amino acids. CDR3 region: CASSLWRGGQGGLGQETQYF. Written as DNA, the CDR3 is TGTGCCAGCAGTTTATGGCGGGGTGGACAGGGAGGGTTGGGACAAGAGACCCAGTACTTC.

J is TRBJ1-1 and V is TRBV5-1; D ambiguous. The CDR3 totals 12 residues. The V and J ends lost 4 bases and 6 bases respectively, with 10 bases between them. Germline V CDR1 and CDR2: SGHRS, YFSETQ. CDR3 nucleotides: TGCGCCAGCAGCGCGACCGGACCTGAAGCTTTCTTT. It translates to CASSATGPEAFF.

This chain uses TRBV9 with TRBJ1-2; D gene unclear. This CDR3 is built from 13 residues. V lost 2 bases and J lost 1, with 6 bases in between. CDR1 is SGDLS and CDR2 is YYNGEE in the germline V gene. The chain's CDR3 is CASSVGVNYGYTF. CDR3 nucleotides: TGTGCCAGCAGCGTGGGTGTTAACTATGGCTACACCTTC.

The rearrangement links TRBV5-1 to TRBJ2-4; maybe TRBD2 (6 bases). CDR3 size: 14 residues. Germline V gives CDR1 SGHRS, CDR2 YFSETQ. V lost 2 bases to trimming and J lost 3 bases, with 9 bases between them. CDR3 DNA: TGCGCCAGCAGCTTAGGAGGGGACAAAAACATTCAGTACTTC. Encoded protein: CASSLGGDKNIQYF.

The V call is TRBV29-1, the J call TRBJ1-1; D is unclear. V was trimmed by 5 bases and J by 1 base, leaving 14 bases between them. This CDR3 has 14 amino acids. The germline gives CDR1 SQVTM, CDR2 ANQGSEA. CDR3 in DNA: TGCAGCGTTTCCCCACGGGTGGCGAACACTGAAGCTTTCTTT. Translation: CSVSPRVANTEAFF.

The chain is built from TRBV11-3 and TRBJ2-2; 11 bases fit TRBD2. Per germline, CDR1 SGHNT and CDR2 YENEEA. The CDR3 has 16 amino acids. The ends lost 2 bases at V and 7 bases at J; junction bases unmatched: 6. The DNA of the CDR3 is TGTGCCAGCAGCTTAACTAGCGGGAGAAATGGCGGGGAGCTGTTTTTT. Its protein product is CASSLTSGRNGGELFF.

The chain's CDR3 is CASSELGARGEAFF. In DNA, the CDR3 is TGTGCCAGCAGTGAACTCGGCGCTAGGGGTGAAGCTTTCTTT. The rearrangement joins TRBV6-1 to TRBJ1-1, with a possible D match to TRBD1 (5 bases). Germline V CDR1 and CDR2: MNHNS, SASEGT. CDR3 size: 14 residues. V dropped 2 bases and J dropped 7 bases, with 14 bases sitting between them.

This clone was observed once. The V gene is TRBV6-5, the J gene TRBJ1-1; D is unclear. The CDR3 has 13 residues. CDR1 and CDR2 (germline): MNHEY, SVGAGI. Trimming stripped 6 bases from V and 2 bases from J, with 10 bases between. CDR3 sequence (DNA): TGTGCCAGCAGCCTCGGGCTAAACACTGAAGCTTTCTTT. It encodes CASSLGLNTEAFF.

CDR3 bases: TGTGCCAGTAGTATTAATACAGGGGAGCAGCCCCAGCATTTT. This sequence encodes CASSINTGEQPQHF. V and J are TRBV19 and TRBJ1-5, with TRBD1 matching over 7 bases. Germline loops: CDR1 LNHDA, CDR2 SQIVND (reference sequence). This CDR3 spans 14 amino acids. Trimming at V came to 3 bases and at J to 7 bases, leaving 6 bases not matched to a gene.

V and J are TRBV6-1 and TRBJ1-4, with D hard to call. Germline V CDR1 and CDR2: MNHNS, SASEGT. V lost 7 bases to trimming and J lost 5 bases, with 17 bases between them. The CDR3 has 15 residues. This CDR3 reads CASTKGRNLNEKLFF. The CDR3 DNA sequence: TGTGCCAGCACTAAAGGACGGAACCTAAATGAAAAACTGTTTTTT.

The rearrangement joins TRBV5-1 to TRBJ2-7; D is perhaps TRBD1 or TRBD2 (5 bases each). From germline, CDR1 is SGHRS and CDR2 YFSETQ. Trimming left V 2 bases short and J 5 bases short, with 17 bases between. CDR3 length: 15 residues. The CDR3 loop is CASSFPGAGTDEQYF. DNA of the CDR3: TGCGCCAGCAGCTTCCCCGGGGCAGGGACGGACGAGCAGTACTTC.

The chain carries TRBV9 and TRBJ1-1; 11 positions agree with TRBD1. This CDR3 is 15 amino acids long. CDR1 and CDR2 (germline): SGDLS, YYNGEE. The V gene end was trimmed by 3 bases and the J gene end by 5 bases; junction bases not matched to a gene: 6. The CDR3, as DNA: TGTGCCAGCAGCGCTGCCGGGACAGGGGGGACTGAAGCTTTCTTT. Translating it yields CASSAAGTGGTEAFF.

The chain links TRBV5-4 to TRBJ2-3; 9 nucleotides align to TRBD2. The CDR3 covers 14 residues. Germline assignment: CDR1 SGHNT and CDR2 YYREEE (reference sequence). With 3 bases clipped from V and 6 bases from J, the junction kept 5 bases outside the gene matches. The DNA of the CDR3 is TGTGCCAGCAGCTCACAAGGGACTAGCGATACGCAGTATTTT. Translating gives CASSSQGTSDTQYF.

In DNA form, the CDR3 reads TGCAGCGTTGGTAAAAAGATGGCTCGTGGAAACACTGAAGCTTTCTTT. Translating it yields CSVGKKMARGNTEAFF. The V call is TRBV29-1, the J call TRBJ1-1; D gene unclear. Looked up from germline, CDR1 is SQVTM and CDR2 is ANQGSEA. The CDR3 length is 16 residues. V was shortened by 4 bases and J by 2 bases, with 20 bases between the two germline ends.

This chain links TRBV28 with TRBJ1-2; no reliable D call. V gave up 6 bases and J gave up 3 bases, with 17 bases separating them. The CDR3 is 15 amino acids. CDR1 is MDHEN, CDR2 SYDVKM, per germline. CDR3 DNA sequence: TGTGCCAGCAGCTCAGCATGGGAGGAGGACTATGGCTACACCTTC. This sequence encodes CASSSAWEEDYGYTF.

J is TRBJ1-1 and V is TRBV9, with D tentatively TRBD1 (5 bases). CDR1 is SGDLS, CDR2 YYNGEE, per germline. V gave up 2 bases and J gave up 2 bases, with 10 bases separating them. CDR3 length: 14 residues. The CDR3 DNA reads as TGTGCCAGCAGCGTGCGACAGTCTAACACTGAAGCTTTCTTT. Amino acids: CASSVRQSNTEAFF. The variable domain in full, completed from reference TRBV9 and TRBJ1-1, reads DSGVTQTPKHLITATGQRVTLRCSPRSGDLSVYWYQQSLDQGLQFLIQYYNGEERAKGNILERFSAQQFPDLHSELNLSSLELGDSALYFCASSVRQSNTEAFFGQGTRLTVV.

This chain connects TRBV10-1 to TRBJ2-1; 8 bases match TRBD1. This CDR3 spans 14 amino acids. The germline gives CDR1 WNHNN, CDR2 SYGVQD (reference sequence). V trimming: 3 bases; J trimming: 13 bases; junction bases outside the gene matches: 11. CDR3 nucleotides: TGCGCCAGCAGTGATCATAGGACAGGGTGGGAACAGTTCTTC. Its translation: CASSDHRTGWEQFF.

About this clone: Additional DNA sequences in this sample encode the identical CDR3. The rearrangement links TRBV5-1 to TRBJ2-3; D might be TRBD1 or TRBD2, each matching 5 bases. V was shortened by 0 bases and J by 2 bases, with 7 bases between the two germline ends. CDR3 size: 14 residues. The germline V gene has CDR1 SGHRS and CDR2 YFSETQ. The CDR3 sequence is CASSLGGNTDTQYF. The CDR3, as DNA: TGCGCCAGCAGCTTGGGGGGGAACACAGATACGCAGTATTTT.

The V and J genes are TRBV5-1 and TRBJ1-1; TRBD1 agrees at 9 bases. The V segment lost 3 bases and the J segment 9 bases; nucleotides outside the gene matches: 3. The CDR3 totals 12 residues. Germline lookup yields CDR1 SGHRS and CDR2 YFSETQ. The CDR3 DNA reads TGCGCCAGCAGCTCACAGGGGGCTCAAGCTTTCTTT. Amino acids: CASSSQGAQAFF.

The V and J genes are TRBV11-3 and TRBJ2-3; D is unclear. Germline assignment: CDR1 SGHNT and CDR2 YENEEA. The CDR3 runs 14 residues. The germline V and J ends were trimmed by 5 bases and 0 bases, with 9 bases remaining between them. CDR3 protein: CASSQQHSTDTQYF. CDR3 in DNA: TGTGCCAGCAGCCAACAACATAGCACAGATACGCAGTATTTT.

This clone was counted a single time. The V and J genes are TRBV14 and TRBJ1-4; no firm D call. The V gene's germline CDR1 is SGHDN and CDR2 FVKESK. This CDR3 region has 16 residues. Trimming took off 1 base at V and 0 bases at J, with 9 bases between the two ends. The CDR3 nucleotides read TGTGCCAGCAGCCAAGTACCCGGTGCAACTAATGAAAAACTGTTTTTT. This translates into CASSQVPGATNEKLFF.

The V call is TRBV5-1, the J call TRBJ2-1; 9 bases match TRBD2. The CDR3 has 14 amino acids. V shed 5 bases and J 9 bases; nucleotides not matched to a gene: 9. Germline CDR1 and CDR2: SGHRS and YFSETQ. CDR3 sequence (DNA): TGCGCCAGCAGACAGCGGGAGGTGCTCGGTGAGCAGTTCTTC. Translation gives CASRQREVLGEQFF.

V is TRBV18 and J is TRBJ1-1, with D unclear. Trimming cost V 4 bases and J 9 bases, with 21 bases left between them. In germline, CDR1 is KGHSH, CDR2 LQKENI. This CDR3 spans 15 amino acids. The CDR3 sequence is CASSQGREIWRKAFF. The CDR3 nucleotides read TGTGCCAGCTCACAGGGTCGGGAGATATGGCGGAAAGCTTTCTTT. The full variable domain, rest sourced from reference TRBV18 and TRBJ1-1, is NAGVMQNPRHLVRRRGQEARLRCSPMKGHSHVYWYRQLPEEGLKFMVYLQKENIIDESGMPKERFSAEFPKEGPSILRIQQVVRGDSAAYFCASSQGREIWRKAFFGQGTRLTVV.

The chain uses TRBV9 and TRBJ2-1; 7 bases match TRBD2. The CDR3 has 17 residues. J gave up 4 bases and V 0 bases, and 10 bases lay outside the gene matches. Germline V gene sequence: CDR1 SGDLS, CDR2 YYNGEE. The CDR3 DNA follows: TGTGCCAGCAGCGTAGCTACGACTAGCAATTTGTACAATGAGCAGTTCTTC. The encoded protein is CASSVATTSNLYNEQFF.

This chain connects TRBV7-9 to TRBJ1-5; 7 bases are a match to TRBD1. The CDR3 consists of 13 residues. J was trimmed by 3 bases and V by 8 bases; bases with no gene match: 4. Per the germline V gene, CDR1 is SEHNR and CDR2 is FQNEAQ (reference sequence). This CDR3 reads CASQGQYNQPQHF. CDR3 nucleotides: TGTGCCAGCCAGGGACAGTACAATCAGCCCCAGCATTTT.

Remarks on this clone: Distinct nucleotide sequences in the sample also encode this CDR3. The chain links TRBV5-1 to TRBJ2-3; D is undetermined. V lost 0 bases to trimming and J lost 1 base, with 6 bases between them. Germline V lookup: CDR1 SGHRS, CDR2 YFSETQ. The CDR3 sequence is 14 residues long. The CDR3 reads CASSLAQGTDTQYF. CDR3 in DNA: TGCGCCAGCAGCTTGGCCCAAGGCACAGATACGCAGTATTTT.